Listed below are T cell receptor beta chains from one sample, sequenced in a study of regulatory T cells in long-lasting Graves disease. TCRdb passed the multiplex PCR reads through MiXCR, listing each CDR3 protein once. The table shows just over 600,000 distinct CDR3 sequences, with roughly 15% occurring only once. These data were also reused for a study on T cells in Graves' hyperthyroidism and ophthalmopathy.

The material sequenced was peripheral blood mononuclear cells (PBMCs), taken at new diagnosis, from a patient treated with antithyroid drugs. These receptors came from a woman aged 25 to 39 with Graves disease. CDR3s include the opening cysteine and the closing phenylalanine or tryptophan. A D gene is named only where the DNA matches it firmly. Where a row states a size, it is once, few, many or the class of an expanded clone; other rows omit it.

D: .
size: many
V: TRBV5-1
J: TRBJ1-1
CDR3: CASSLATANTEAFF
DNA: TGCGCCAGCAGCTTGGCGACAGCGAACACTGAAGCTTTCTTT

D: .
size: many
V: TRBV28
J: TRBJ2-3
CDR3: CASSLLRVDTQYF
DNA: TGTGCCAGCAGTTTACTTCGGGTAGATACGCAGTATTTT

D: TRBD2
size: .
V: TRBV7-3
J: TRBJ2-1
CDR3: CASSLELGAGGPVEQFF
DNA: TGTGCCAGCAGCTTAGAATTAGGGGCGGGAGGGCCCGTTGAGCAGTTCTTC

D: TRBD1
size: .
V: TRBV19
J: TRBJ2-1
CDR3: CASSDRVYNEQFF
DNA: TGTGCCAGTAGTGACAGGGTCTACAATGAGCAGTTCTTC

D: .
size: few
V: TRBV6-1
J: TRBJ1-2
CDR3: CASSILTVYGYTF
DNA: TGTGCCAGCAGTATACTGACAGTTTATGGCTACACCTTC

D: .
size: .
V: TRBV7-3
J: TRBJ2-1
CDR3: CASSRDTLGEQFF
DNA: TGTGCCAGCAGCCGGGACACTCTTGGGGAGCAGTTCTTC

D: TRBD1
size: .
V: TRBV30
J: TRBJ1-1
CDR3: CAWKTGTGSWYTEAFF
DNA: TGTGCCTGGAAGACCGGGACAGGGAGCTGGTACACTGAAGCTTTCTTT

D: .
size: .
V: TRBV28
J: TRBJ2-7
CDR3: CASSSIIRQGTYEQYF
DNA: TGTGCCAGCAGTTCAATTATTCGGCAGGGAACCTACGAGCAGTACTTC

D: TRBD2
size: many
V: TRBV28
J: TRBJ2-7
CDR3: CASSPRTSGGYEQYF
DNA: TGTGCCAGCAGTCCCAGGACTAGCGGGGGCTACGAGCAGTACTTC

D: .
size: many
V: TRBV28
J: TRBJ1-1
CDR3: CASRQQGVPEAFF
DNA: TGTGCCAGCAGACAACAGGGAGTCCCTGAAGCTTTCTTT

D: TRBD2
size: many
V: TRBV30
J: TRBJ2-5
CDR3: CAWTASGSGETQYF
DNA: TGTGCCTGGACCGCTAGCGGGAGCGGGGAGACCCAGTACTTC

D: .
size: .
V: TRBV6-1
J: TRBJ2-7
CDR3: CASTGPPGLEFHEQYF
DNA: TGTGCCAGCACTGGACCCCCGGGACTCGAATTTCACGAGCAGTACTTC

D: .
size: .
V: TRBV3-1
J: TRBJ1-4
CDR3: CASSQSAITNEKLFF
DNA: TGTGCCAGCAGCCAAAGCGCCATAACTAATGAAAAACTGTTTTTT

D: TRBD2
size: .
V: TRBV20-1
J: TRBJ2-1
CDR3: CSAFRAGLADNEQFF
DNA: TGCAGTGCTTTCCGGGCTGGGCTAGCGGACAATGAGCAGTTCTTC

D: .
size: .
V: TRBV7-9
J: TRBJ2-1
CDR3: CASSLETGNEQFF
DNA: TGTGCCAGCAGCCTAGAAACGGGCAATGAGCAGTTCTTC

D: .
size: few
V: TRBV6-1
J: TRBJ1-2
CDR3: CASRTGGYTF
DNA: TGTGCCAGCAGGACAGGAGGCTACACCTTC

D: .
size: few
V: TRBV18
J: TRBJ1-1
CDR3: CASSPTLRGTEAFF
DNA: TGTGCCAGCTCACCTACGCTGAGGGGGACTGAAGCTTTCTTT

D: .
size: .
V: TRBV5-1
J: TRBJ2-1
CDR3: CASSLVERPEQFF
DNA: TGCGCCAGCAGCTTGGTAGAGCGACCTGAGCAGTTCTTC

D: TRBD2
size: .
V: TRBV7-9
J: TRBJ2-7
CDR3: CASSLAPSGSAYNEQYF
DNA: TGTGCCAGCAGCTTAGCGCCTAGCGGGAGCGCTTACAATGAGCAGTACTTC

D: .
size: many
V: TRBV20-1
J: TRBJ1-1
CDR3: CSARDAGLVNTEAFF
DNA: TGCAGTGCTAGAGACGCGGGTTTAGTGAACACTGAAGCTTTCTTT

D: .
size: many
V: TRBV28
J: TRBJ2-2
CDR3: CAAQGTNTGELFF
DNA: TGTGCCGCACAGGGTACGAACACCGGGGAGCTGTTTTTT

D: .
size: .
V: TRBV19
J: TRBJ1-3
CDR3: CASSIFSSRIGAGNTIYF
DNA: TGTGCCAGTAGTATCTTCAGCTCTCGGATCGGAGCTGGAAACACCATATATTTT

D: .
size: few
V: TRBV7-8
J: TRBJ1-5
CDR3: CASSSTSEGRPQHF
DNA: TGTGCCAGCAGCTCTACATCGGAAGGGCGGCCCCAGCATTTT

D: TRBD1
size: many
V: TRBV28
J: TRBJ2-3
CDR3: CASSSNTGGVTDTQYF
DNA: TGTGCCAGCAGTTCTAATACAGGGGGTGTCACAGATACGCAGTATTTT

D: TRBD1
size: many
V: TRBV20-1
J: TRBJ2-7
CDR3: CSATQRGTGDYEQYF
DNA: TGCAGTGCTACCCAGAGGGGGACAGGGGACTACGAGCAGTACTTC

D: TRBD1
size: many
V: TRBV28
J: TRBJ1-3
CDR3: CASSGGQGGNTIYF
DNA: TGTGCCAGCAGTGGGGGACAGGGTGGAAACACCATATATTTT

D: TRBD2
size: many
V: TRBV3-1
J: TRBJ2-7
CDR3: CASSHPGTSGSAAEQYF
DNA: TGTGCCAGCAGCCACCCCGGGACTAGCGGATCGGCCGCCGAGCAGTACTTC

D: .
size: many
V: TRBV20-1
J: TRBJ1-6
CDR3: CSARDSGGAGSPLHF
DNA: TGCAGTGCTAGAGATTCGGGGGGAGCAGGATCACCCCTCCACTTT

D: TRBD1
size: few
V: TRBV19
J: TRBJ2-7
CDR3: CASGTGDVGEQYF
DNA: TGTGCCAGTGGGACAGGGGACGTGGGAGAGCAGTACTTC

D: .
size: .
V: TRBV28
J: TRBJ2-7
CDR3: CASRASAYEQYF
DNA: TGTGCCAGCAGGGCCTCAGCATACGAGCAGTACTTC

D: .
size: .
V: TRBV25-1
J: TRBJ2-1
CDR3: CASTRVGNEQFF
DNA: TGTGCCAGCACTAGAGTCGGAAATGAGCAGTTCTTC

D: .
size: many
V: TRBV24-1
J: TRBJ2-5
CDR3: CATSDSPQTTQYF
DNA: TGTGCCACCAGTGATTCTCCCCAGACCACCCAGTACTTC

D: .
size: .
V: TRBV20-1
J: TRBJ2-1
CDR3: CSARDRASYNEQFF
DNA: TGCAGTGCTAGAGATCGGGCCTCGTACAATGAGCAGTTCTTC

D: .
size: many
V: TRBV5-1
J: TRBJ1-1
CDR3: CASSSQVGGEGTEAFF
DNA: TGCGCCAGCAGCTCCCAAGTAGGCGGAGAGGGAACGGAAGCTTTCTTT

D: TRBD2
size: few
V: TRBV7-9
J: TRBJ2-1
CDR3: CASSDIWEGLNEQFF
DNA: TGTGCCAGCAGCGATATATGGGAGGGCCTAAATGAGCAGTTCTTC

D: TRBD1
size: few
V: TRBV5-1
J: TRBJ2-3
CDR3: CTSSLDRGPTDTQYF
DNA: TGCACCAGCAGCTTGGACAGGGGTCCAACAGATACGCAGTATTTT

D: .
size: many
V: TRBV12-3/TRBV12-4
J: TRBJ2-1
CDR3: CASSLVGGAYNEQFF
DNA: TGTGCCAGCAGTTTAGTCGGTGGAGCCTACAATGAGCAGTTCTTC

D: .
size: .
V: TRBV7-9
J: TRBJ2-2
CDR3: CASSLGETGELFF
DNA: TGTGCCAGCAGCTTAGGGGAGACCGGGGAGCTGTTTTTT

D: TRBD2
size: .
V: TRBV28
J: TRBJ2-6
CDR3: CATLTSGSSGANVLTF
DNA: TGTGCCACTCTGACTAGCGGGAGCTCTGGGGCCAACGTCCTGACTTTC

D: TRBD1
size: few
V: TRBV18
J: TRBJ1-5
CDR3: CASSRPGQGAIQPQHF
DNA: TGTGCCAGCTCACGGCCGGGACAGGGGGCGATTCAGCCCCAGCATTTT

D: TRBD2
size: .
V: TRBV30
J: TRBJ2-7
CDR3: CAWSVLREAGEQYF
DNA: TGTGCCTGGAGTGTTTTGCGGGAGGCTGGCGAGCAGTACTTC

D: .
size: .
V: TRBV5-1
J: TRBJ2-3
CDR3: CASSLAPGVSDTQYF
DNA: TGCGCCAGCAGCTTGGCGCCGGGAGTCTCAGATACGCAGTATTTT

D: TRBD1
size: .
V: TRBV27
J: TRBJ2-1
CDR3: CASSTSGQGSNEQFF
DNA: TGTGCCAGCAGTACCTCGGGACAGGGATCCAATGAGCAGTTCTTC

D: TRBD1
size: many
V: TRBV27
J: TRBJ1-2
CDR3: CASSAHPTGVGYTF
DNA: TGTGCCAGCAGTGCCCATCCAACAGGGGTCGGCTACACCTTC

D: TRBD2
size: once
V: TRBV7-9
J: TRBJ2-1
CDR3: CASSPSAYPAGVYNEQFF
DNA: TGTGCCAGCAGCCCCTCGGCCTATCCAGCGGGGGTCTACAATGAGCAGTTCTTC

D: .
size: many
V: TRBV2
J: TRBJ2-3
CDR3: CASVSVADTQYF
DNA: TGTGCCAGCGTTAGCGTGGCGGATACGCAGTATTTT

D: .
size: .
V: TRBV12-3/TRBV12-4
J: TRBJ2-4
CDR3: CASSPASGTASILAKNIQYF
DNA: TGTGCCAGCAGTCCAGCTTCCGGGACCGCATCTATATTAGCCAAAAACATTCAGTACTTC

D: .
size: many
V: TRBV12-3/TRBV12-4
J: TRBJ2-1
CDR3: CASTKEGVGWTWDEQFF
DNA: TGTGCCAGCACCAAGGAGGGTGTGGGGTGGACCTGGGATGAGCAGTTCTTC

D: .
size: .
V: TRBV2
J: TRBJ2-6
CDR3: CASRRGPGANVLTF
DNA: TGTGCCAGCCGAAGGGGTCCTGGGGCCAACGTCCTGACTTTC

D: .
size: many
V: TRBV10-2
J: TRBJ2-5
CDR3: CASSDARWETQYF
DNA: TGCGCCAGCAGTGACGCGCGGTGGGAGACCCAGTACTTC

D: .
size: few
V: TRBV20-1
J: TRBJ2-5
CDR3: CSASGIAPEETQYF
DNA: TGCAGTGCTAGTGGGATAGCCCCGGAAGAGACCCAGTACTTC

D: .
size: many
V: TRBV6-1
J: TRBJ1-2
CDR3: CASSDSYGYTF
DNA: TGTGCCAGCAGTGACAGCTATGGCTACACCTTC

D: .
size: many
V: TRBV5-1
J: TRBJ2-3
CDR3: CASSLGHSSTDTQYF
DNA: TGCGCCAGCAGCCTAGGACACTCTAGCACAGATACGCAGTATTTT

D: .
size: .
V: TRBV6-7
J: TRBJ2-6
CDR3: CASSYPTVCSDRCSGANVLTF
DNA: TGTGCCAGCAGTTACCCTACTGTATGTAGCGACCGTTGCTCTGGGGCCAACGTCCTGACTTTC

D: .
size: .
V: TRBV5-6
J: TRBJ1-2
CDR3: CASSSMIYGYTF
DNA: TGTGCCAGCAGCTCGATGATCTATGGCTACACCTTC